This T cell receptor beta chain was retrieved from a study of STAT5B mutations in CD4+ large granular lymphocyte leukemia. The survey-level immunoSEQ assay was used. Using immunoSEQ multiplex PCR, the repertoire was profiled, and TCRdb retains in-frame clones only, with some absent. Of tens of thousands of clones listed, 80% to 90% are singletons. Sequencing was carried out using CD4+ T cells from blood buffy coats. The receptor was isolated from a human donor in good health.

This CDR3 is CASSRDRSYEQYF. Written as DNA, the CDR3 is TGTGCCAGCAGTCGCGACAGATCCTACGAGCAGTACTTC. The chain uses TRBV6-5 and TRBJ2-7, with D perhaps matching TRBD1 (5 bases). The CDR3 has 13 amino acids. Germline V lookup: CDR1 MNHEY, CDR2 SVGAGI. V gave up 5 bases and J gave up 1 base, with 9 bases separating them.